The next 3 T cell receptor beta chains were all read from a single sample in a study of T cells in localized non-small cell lung cancer. Libraries were prepared by immunoSEQ multiplex PCR; TCRdb keeps only in-frame clonotypes and omits some of them. The sample holds tens of thousands of clones, about nine tenths seen once. Here the sequenced sample was peripheral blood, taken before any cancer treatment. These receptors originate from a female donor aged 60 or older with stage I squamous cell lung carcinoma.

The rearrangement uses TRBV7-6 and TRBJ2-5, with 7 bases that match TRBD2. Per the germline V gene, CDR1 is SGHVS and CDR2 is FNYEAQ. V gave up 1 base and J gave up 5 bases; unmatched junction bases: 7. This CDR3 is built from 15 residues. The CDR3 region has the DNA TGTGCCAGCAGCTTAGGGCGGGAGCGAGTGGAGACCCAGTACTTC. It encodes CASSLGRERVETQYF.

The CDR3 spells CASSGGQNSGNTIYF. The DNA of the CDR3 is TGCGCCAGCAGCGGGGGACAGAACTCTGGAAACACCATATATTTT. V and J are TRBV5-1 and TRBJ1-3; 7 bases map to TRBD1. Germline trimming cut 4 bases from V and 0 bases from J; bases unmatched to any gene: 4. The CDR3 has 15 amino acids. Germline-derived CDR1 and CDR2 are SGHRS and YFSETQ.

The chain joins TRBV4-1 to TRBJ1-3, with D uncertain. V lost 3 bases and J 4 bases, leaving 1 base between the germline ends. Germline lookup yields CDR1 MGHRA and CDR2 YSYEKL. The CDR3 is 11 residues long. CDR3 sequence reads: CASSQGNTIYF. The DNA of the CDR3 is TGCGCCAGCAGCCAGGGAAACACCATATATTTT.